This T cell receptor (beta chain) was obtained from a study of blood T cell repertoires in COVID-19. Turning to the study itself: Collection of acute and convalescent COVID-19 samples took place in the United States, Italy and Spain. From T cells, B-cell-depleted T cells, or PBMCs came the material, which was cDNA or gDNA.

In the original processing: Scientists estimated how many nucleated cells there were by amplifying reference gene primers. Profiling relied on immunoSEQ multiplex PCR, and the TCRdb table lists in-frame clones only, not all of them. V and J calls and clone size are copied from that table; D and trimming were computed from the DNA. The sample consists of 65,000 to 85,000 clones, more than 75% of them appearing once. Germline assignment: CDR1 SGHDN and CDR2 FVKESK. The J segment lost 4 bases and the V segment lost 1 base, leaving 9 bases of the junction unmatched. CDR3 length: 16 amino acids. This chain uses TRBV14 with TRBJ1-1; 7 bases agree with TRBD1. Sequenced: peripheral blood. The receptor comes from a human donor in a cohort sampled during active COVID-19. CDR3 nucleotides: TGTGCCAGCAGCCAAGGAACAGGGGCGCGGGGCACTGAAGCTTTCTTT. Its protein product is CASSQGTGARGTEAFF.